The rows below give T cell receptor beta chains drawn from one sample of a study of T-cell reconstitution after alpha-beta-depleted transplantation in children. MiXCR, run by TCRdb on the PCR reads, gives a single entry per CDR3 protein. The repertoire has a few hundred thousand distinct CDR3 sequences, 10% to 15% of them found once; the top ten carry over 3.5%. The sequences come from PBMCs, collected from the stem cell graft. Source of these receptors: a human donor who donated a stem cell graft to a child with Fanconi anemia. CDR3s leave out the opening cysteine and the closing phenylalanine or tryptophan.

J gene,V gene,CDR3 length,CDR3 protein
TRBJ1-2,TRBV18,15,ASSPSLGHEAIYGYT
TRBJ2-3,TRBV6-2/TRBV6-3,14,ASSYSTGLITDTQY
TRBJ2-2,TRBV12-3/TRBV12-4,10,ASSPFPGELF
TRBJ2-3,TRBV18,14,ASSPSGTYSTDTQY
TRBJ1-5,TRBV27,12,ASSFNRVNQPQH
TRBJ1-1,TRBV4-2,11,ASSAGVNTEAF
TRBJ2-3,TRBV6-2/TRBV6-3,12,ASSLLGQSDTQY
TRBJ2-7,TRBV27,10,ASGLQGLEQY
TRBJ1-1,TRBV7-2,14,ASIRGRDWMNTEAF
TRBJ1-2,TRBV5-1,12,ASSPSQRYYGYT
TRBJ1-1,TRBV7-6,12,ASSLEQGSTEAF
TRBJ2-2,TRBV29-1,9,SVGDPGELF
TRBJ2-1,TRBV5-1,14,ASSPGRTELYNEQF
TRBJ2-2,TRBV12-3/TRBV12-4,16,ARSFRPPERGKGGELF
TRBJ1-1,TRBV7-6,15,ASSLALGTGGDTEAF
TRBJ1-5,TRBV6-2/TRBV6-3,11,ASSGQGLQPQH
TRBJ2-2,TRBV7-2,15,ASSRTGLAGLTGELF
TRBJ2-1,TRBV3-1,13,ASSPTSGGGNEQF
TRBJ1-1,TRBV12-3/TRBV12-4,11,ASSLSIWDTAF
TRBJ1-2,TRBV12-3/TRBV12-4,10,ASSLAGLGYT
TRBJ1-2,TRBV7-2,11,ASSLWTGEGYT
TRBJ1-1,TRBV4-1,16,ASSQEGTGTIRNTEAF
TRBJ2-5,TRBV6-2/TRBV6-3,13,ASSTPQGSQETQY
TRBJ2-5,TRBV7-2,12,ASSFNGDQETQY
TRBJ1-1,TRBV4-3,13,ASSQGGGAVTEAF
TRBJ2-1,TRBV24-1,13,ATSDFGTGYNEQF
TRBJ2-5,TRBV7-2,13,ASSLLGRLQETQY
TRBJ2-3,TRBV2,11,ASSNTYRDTQY
TRBJ1-1,TRBV7-9,13,ASSLVQGQGAEAF
TRBJ2-1,TRBV5-4,11,ASSAERVGEQF
TRBJ2-2,TRBV5-1,14,ASSFAGQGNTGELF
TRBJ2-1,TRBV5-1,12,ASSRQGSYNEQF
TRBJ2-5,TRBV5-1,14,ASSLEGQGLVETQY
TRBJ1-1,TRBV4-3,15,ASSQGLTVGGGTEAF
TRBJ2-3,TRBV3-1,11,ASSPDFPDTQY
TRBJ1-2,TRBV6-1,13,ASIPELSDGYGYT
TRBJ2-7,TRBV20-1,12,SARDMRASYEQY
TRBJ1-1,TRBV7-2,12,ASSAAASTVEAF
TRBJ1-1,TRBV20-1,10,SAVQGNTEAF
TRBJ2-2,TRBV5-1,12,ASSLFSGTGELF
TRBJ1-2,TRBV5-1,11,ASSLGGTYGYT
TRBJ2-7,TRBV27,14,ASSLSSRDFIYEQY
TRBJ1-1,TRBV12-3/TRBV12-4,14,ASSLHTAHVNTEAF
TRBJ2-7,TRBV20-1,12,SARGGAGGYEQY
TRBJ1-4,TRBV4-3,12,ASSPGTFDEKLF
TRBJ2-1,TRBV2,12,ASSRPAAGNEQF
TRBJ2-2,TRBV5-1,12,ASGGQGNTGELF
TRBJ2-5,TRBV18,11,ASSETGVATQY
TRBJ2-1,TRBV12-3/TRBV12-4,12,ASSLIPDYNEQF
TRBJ2-1,TRBV7-2,11,ASSSGGNNEQF
TRBJ2-7,TRBV25-1,11,ASGALSTYEQY
TRBJ2-3,TRBV12-3/TRBV12-4,13,ASSLSGQRTDTQY
TRBJ1-5,TRBV10-3,10,AISEQEQPQH
TRBJ1-1,TRBV5-1,11,ASSLQDGTEAF
TRBJ2-7,TRBV6-2/TRBV6-3,11,ASSRSGSYEQY
TRBJ2-5,TRBV5-1,12,ASSPRTSVETQY
TRBJ2-2,TRBV5-1,13,ASSLVRLDTGELF
TRBJ1-3,TRBV3-1,12,ASSQEGSLATIY
TRBJ2-5,TRBV7-9,12,ASSPDRYQETQY
TRBJ2-5,TRBV7-9,11,ARSPRGQETQY